The clone carrying this T cell receptor (beta chain) turned up a few times. TCRdb processed the 5' RACE reads anew with MiXCR; each CDR3 protein has one entry. The repertoire consists of about 1.7 million distinct CDR3 sequences, with around 29% occurring once and the leading ten covering about 0.27%. J was trimmed by 6 bases and V by 4 bases; bases with no gene match: 9. Germline CDR1 SGHRS, CDR2 YFSETQ. The CDR3 runs 16 residues. These data come from a study of identical twins. The source is a newborn girl in good health. The sequenced sample consisted of cord blood. V is TRBV5-1 and J is TRBJ2-3; 12 bases agree with TRBD2. CDR3 sequence reads: CASSRRLAGAGDTQYF. DNA for the CDR3: TGCGCCAGCAGCCGCCGACTAGCGGGAGCTGGGGATACGCAGTATTTT.